This TCR beta chain was captured in a study of lymphopenia after photon versus proton radiotherapy. TCRdb keeps only in-frame clones here, not all; method: immunoSEQ multiplex PCR. This table holds 10,000 to 15,000 clones, around 90% found once. The specimen was peripheral blood, collected from a patient treated with photon-based radiotherapy. This clonotype originated in a man in his fifties or sixties with pancreatic cancer.

The CDR3 DNA reads as TGTGCCAGCAGCTTAGGGTGGGAGCGGGGGTCTCGAAATGAGCAGTTCTTC. It yields the protein CASSLGWERGSRNEQFF. The gene calls are TRBV11-1 and TRBJ2-1; 8 bases are shared with TRBD2. From germline, CDR1 is SGHAT and CDR2 FQDESV (reference sequence). This CDR3 has 17 amino acids. V was clipped by 1 base and J by 7 bases; unmatched bases: 12.